The T cell receptor (beta chain) under discussion was sequenced for a study of blood T cell repertoires in COVID-19. In germline, CDR1 is SGHKS, CDR2 YYEKEE (reference sequence). The ends lost 4 bases at V and 0 bases at J; junction bases unmatched: 3. This CDR3 comprises 15 residues. Using immunoSEQ multiplex PCR, the repertoire was profiled, and TCRdb retains in-frame clones only, with some absent. The table has about 80,000 clones, roughly four fifths seen once. The table lists this clone with a few counts. Other DNA sequences in this specimen translate into the identical CDR3. Sequencing was done on a sample of peripheral blood. This receptor was taken from a human donor in a cohort sampled during active COVID-19. The genes are TRBV5-5 and TRBJ1-2; the match to TRBD1 covers 10 bases. The CDR3 nucleotides read TGTGCCAGCAGCCGGGACAGGGGCGCTAACTATGGCTACACCTTC. Its protein is CASSRDRGANYGYTF.